These 9 T cell receptor beta chains were all obtained from the same sample, sequenced in a study of human T cells and chemical hapten exposure. Using its own MiXCR run on the RACE reads, TCRdb lists one record per CDR3 protein. The sample holds some 200,000 distinct CDR3 sequences, around 30% seen once. Stated time point: pre-sensitization, week 0. Described treatment: therapeutic diphenylcyclopropenone sensitization with weekly scalp DPC. Source: whole blood, taken in connection with sensitization to the hapten diphenylcyclopropenone (DPC). The receptors stem from a woman aged 30 to 39 with alopecia areata. Some clones in this sample may be carry-over from other donors' samples.

The J gene is TRBJ2-5, the V gene TRBV5-1; TRBD1 matches 9 bases. The CDR3 is 14 amino acids. Germline lookup yields CDR1 SGHRS and CDR2 YFSETQ. Trimming took 4 bases from V and 4 from J; bases not matched to a gene: 5. CDR3 DNA sequence: TGCGCCAGCAGCGGGTGGACAGGGGCAGAGACCCAGTACTTC. Translation: CASSGWTGAETQYF.

J is TRBJ2-5 and V is TRBV6-5; D perhaps matches TRBD2 (5 bases). Germline loops: CDR1 MNHEY, CDR2 SVGAGI. V lost 6 bases, J lost 0 bases, and 14 bases lay in between. The CDR3 loop spans 15 amino acids. This chain's CDR3 is CASSRLNKYQETQYF. The CDR3, as DNA: TGTGCCAGCAGCCGACTAAATAAATACCAAGAGACCCAGTACTTC.

This clonotype was observed at least ten times. The chain has TRBV6-4 and TRBJ2-1; no reliable D call. The germline CDR1 and CDR2 sequences are MRHNA and SNTAGT. The CDR3 length is 12 residues. V lost 3 bases, J lost 6 bases, and 6 bases lay in between. CDR3 region: CASSEKSNEQFF. In DNA form, the CDR3 reads TGTGCCAGCAGTGAAAAAAGCAATGAGCAGTTCTTC.

The V gene is TRBV5-1, the J gene TRBJ2-6; D may be TRBD2 (5 bases). Germline V CDR1 and CDR2: SGHRS, YFSETQ. Trimming cost V 7 bases and J 0 bases, with 17 bases left between them. The CDR3 sequence is 17 residues long. In nucleotides, the CDR3 is TGCGCCAGCCTAGCCGGTGCTTTCAACTCTGGGGCCAACGTCCTGACTTTC. Translation gives CASLAGAFNSGANVLTF.

V gene TRBV29-1 combines with J gene TRBJ1-1; 7 nucleotides line up with TRBD1. Trimming cost V 3 bases and J 4 bases; bases outside gene matches: 5. The CDR3 length is 13 residues. CDR1 and CDR2 (germline): SQVTM, ANQGSEA. This chain's CDR3 is CSVEMQGGTEAFF. CDR3 coding DNA: TGCAGCGTTGAGATGCAGGGGGGCACTGAAGCTTTCTTT. The full variable domain, rest sourced from reference TRBV29-1 and TRBJ1-1, is SAVISQKPSRDICQRGTSLTIQCQVDSQVTMMFWYRQQPGQSLTLIATANQGSEATYESGFVIDKFPISRPNLTFSTLTVSNMSPEDSSIYLCSVEMQGGTEAFFGQGTRLTVV.

The J gene is TRBJ1-6, the V gene TRBV5-6, with D tentatively TRBD1 (5 bases). CDR3 size: 13 residues. Germline V CDR1 and CDR2: SGHDT, YYEEEE. V was clipped by 6 bases and J by 10 bases, with 14 bases between them. CDR3: CASTIQGGSPLHF. The CDR3 nucleotides are TGTGCCAGCACGATTCAGGGAGGATCACCCCTCCACTTT.

The sample holds a few counts of this clonotype. The chain is built from TRBV29-1 and TRBJ2-3; 8 nucleotides align to TRBD1. This CDR3 has 13 residues. V trimming: 7 bases; J trimming: 5 bases; junction bases outside the gene matches: 8. Germline assignment: CDR1 SQVTM and CDR2 ANQGSEA. As DNA, the CDR3 is TGCAGCGCACCCGGACAGGGAGGAGATACGCAGTATTTT. The encoded protein is CSAPGQGGDTQYF.

The rearrangement links TRBV2 to TRBJ2-1; 8 nucleotides align to TRBD2. V shed 0 bases, J shed 4 bases, and the junction held 5 bases outside the gene matches. This CDR3 contains 16 residues. Germline V gene data show CDR1 as SNHLY and CDR2 as FYNNEI. The CDR3 DNA follows: TGTGCCAGCAGTGAAGCGCTAGCGGGCTTATACAATGAGCAGTTCTTC. Protein: CASSEALAGLYNEQFF.

This clonotype was counted only a few times. The rearrangement joins TRBV12-3 or TRBV12-4 to TRBJ1-1; the D is unclear. The CDR3 has 12 residues. V lost 3 bases, J lost 10 bases, and 12 bases lay in between. For the CDR3, the DNA is TGTGCCAGCAGTTTTATGGACCTTGGAGCTTTCTTT. Its protein product is CASSFMDLGAFF.